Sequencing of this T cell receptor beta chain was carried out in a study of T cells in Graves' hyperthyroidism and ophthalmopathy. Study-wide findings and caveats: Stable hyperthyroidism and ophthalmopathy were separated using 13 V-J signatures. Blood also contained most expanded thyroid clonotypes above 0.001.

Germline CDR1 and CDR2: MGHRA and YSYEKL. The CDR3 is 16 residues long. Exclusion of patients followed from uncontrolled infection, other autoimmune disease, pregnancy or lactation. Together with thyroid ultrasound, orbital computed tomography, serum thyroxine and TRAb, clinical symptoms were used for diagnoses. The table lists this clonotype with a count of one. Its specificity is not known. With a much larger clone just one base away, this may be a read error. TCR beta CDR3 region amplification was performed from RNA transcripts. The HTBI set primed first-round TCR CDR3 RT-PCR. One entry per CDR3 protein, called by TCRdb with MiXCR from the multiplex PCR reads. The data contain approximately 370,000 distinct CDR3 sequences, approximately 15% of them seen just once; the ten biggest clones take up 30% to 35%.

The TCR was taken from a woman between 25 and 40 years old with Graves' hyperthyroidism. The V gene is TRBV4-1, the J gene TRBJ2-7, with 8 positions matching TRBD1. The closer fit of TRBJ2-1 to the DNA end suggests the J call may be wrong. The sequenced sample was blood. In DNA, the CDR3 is TGCGCCAGCAGCCAGACAAGGACAGGGATCTCCTACGAGCAGTTCTTC. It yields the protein CASSQTRTGISYEQFF.